Presented here are 29 T cell receptor beta chains from one specimen sequenced in a study of blood T cell repertoires in COVID-19. Assay used: immunoSEQ multiplex PCR; TCRdb lists only in-frame clones, some missing. The data hold 250,000 to 300,000 clones, with around 89% observed a single time. The sample comprised PBMCs or T cells enriched from blood (not recorded which). All receptors come from a middle-aged man who had recovered from COVID-19.

The CDR3 here is CASSEYREQYF. The CDR3 coding sequence is TGTGCCAGCAGTGAGTATCGGGAGCAGTACTTC. The chain has TRBV2 and TRBJ2-7; D is undetermined. The CDR3 runs 11 residues. Trimming removed 3 bases from V and 7 bases from J, with 7 bases in between. Germline-derived CDR1 and CDR2 are SNHLY and FYNNEI.

The V gene is TRBV7-2, the J gene TRBJ2-7, with 7 positions matching TRBD1. Looked up from germline, CDR1 is SGHTA and CDR2 is FQGNSA. Trimming removed 5 bases from V and 5 bases from J; junction bases left unmatched: 12. This CDR3 region has 15 residues. The CDR3 DNA reads as TGTGCCAGCAGCACTAGTCTTACAGGGGTACACGAGCAGTACTTC. The encoded protein is CASSTSLTGVHEQYF.

The genes are TRBV19 and TRBJ2-5, with D maybe TRBD1 (5 bases). The CDR3 consists of 14 residues. Germline V gives CDR1 LNHDA, CDR2 SQIVND (reference sequence). The V and J ends lost 3 bases and 3 bases respectively, with 11 bases between them. The CDR3 reads CASSIGAAKETQYF. The CDR3 DNA reads TGTGCCAGTAGTATTGGGGCGGCAAAAGAGACCCAGTACTTC.

This CDR3 reads CATSDQTGLYGYTF. The CDR3, as DNA: TGTGCCACCAGTGATCAGACAGGGTTGTATGGCTACACCTTC. The chain recombines TRBV24-1 with TRBJ1-2, with 7 bases fitting TRBD1. CDR1 and CDR2 from the germline V gene are KGHDR and SFDVKD. The CDR3 has 14 amino acids. The V gene end was trimmed by 3 bases and the J gene end by 5 bases; junction bases not matched to a gene: 5.

The chain is built from TRBV9 and TRBJ2-5; 9 bases line up with TRBD2. The V gene's germline CDR1 is SGDLS and CDR2 YYNGEE. This CDR3 contains 16 residues. The junction had 11 bases not matched to a gene; V was cut back by 3 bases and J by 5 bases. CDR3 in amino acids: CASSALGLAGRETQYF. CDR3 coding DNA: TGTGCCAGCAGCGCCCTGGGGCTAGCGGGAAGGGAGACCCAGTACTTC.

The chain links TRBV9 to TRBJ2-5; the match to TRBD2 covers 14 bases. This CDR3 spans 17 amino acids. V gave up 4 bases and J gave up 5 bases; unmatched junction bases: 10. Germline CDR1 is SGDLS and CDR2 is YYNGEE. Here the CDR3 DNA reads TGTGCCAGCAGCCCGGGACTAGCGGGGGCTGAAGGTGAGACCCAGTACTTC. It translates to CASSPGLAGAEGETQYF.

The chain has TRBV18 and TRBJ1-4; D possibly corresponds to TRBD1 (6 bases). The germline V and J ends were trimmed by 6 bases and 8 bases, with 19 bases remaining between them. The germline V gene has CDR1 KGHSH and CDR2 LQKENI. CDR3 length: 15 residues. CDR3 protein: CASSLRGGAEEKLFF. CDR3 bases: TGTGCCAGCTCTCTCCGCGGGGGGGCTGAAGAAAAACTGTTTTTT. Filled out from reference TRBV18 and TRBJ1-4, the complete variable domain reads NAGVMQNPRHLVRRRGQEARLRCSPMKGHSHVYWYRQLPEEGLKFMVYLQKENIIDESGMPKERFSAEFPKEGPSILRIQQVVRGDSAAYFCASSLRGGAEEKLFFGSGTQLSVL.

V and J are TRBV18 and TRBJ1-5; 8 bases align to TRBD1. The CDR3 has 17 residues. J lost 0 bases, V lost 3 bases, and 7 bases had no gene match. Germline V gene sequence: CDR1 KGHSH, CDR2 LQKENI. The CDR3 DNA is TGTGCCAGCTCACCCACAGGGGGGGCAGATAGCAATCAGCCCCAGCATTTT. It specifies CASSPTGGADSNQPQHF.

This chain links TRBV23-1 with TRBJ2-7; D is perhaps TRBD2 (7 bases). TRBV23-1 is labeled an ORF, and its function is uncertain. V gave up 9 bases and J gave up 6 bases, with 21 bases separating them. The CDR3 has 14 amino acids. The CDR3, as DNA: TGCGCCAGGCGGGGGACACACACCTACCGCGAGCAGTACTTC. Encoded protein: CARRGTHTYREQYF.

The rearrangement links TRBV6-5 to TRBJ1-1; D unclear. The CDR3 is 13 amino acids. Germline CDR1 and CDR2: MNHEY and SVGAGI. V lost 0 bases and J 10 bases, leaving 12 bases between the germline ends. The CDR3 is CASSYSHLAVAFF. CDR3 in DNA: TGTGCCAGCAGTTACTCGCATCTAGCTGTAGCTTTCTTT.

The chain links TRBV5-1 to TRBJ2-3; unclear D gene. V was cut by 0 bases and J by 4 bases, with 12 bases left in between. The CDR3 loop spans 15 amino acids. Germline loops: CDR1 SGHRS, CDR2 YFSETQ. The CDR3 is CASSLGGNTPDTQYF. CDR3 bases: TGCGCCAGCAGCTTGGGAGGCAATACCCCAGATACGCAGTATTTT.

This clone was recorded a few times. The chain employs TRBV19 and TRBJ1-2; 7 positions match TRBD1. J lost 5 bases, V lost 3 bases, and 3 bases had no gene match. Germline CDR1 reads LNHDA; CDR2 reads SQIVND (reference sequence). CDR3 length: 13 residues. The CDR3 region is CASSILQGYGYTF. The CDR3 coding sequence is TGTGCCAGTAGTATCTTACAGGGGTATGGCTACACCTTC. The full variable domain, rest sourced from reference TRBV19 and TRBJ1-2, is DGGITQSPKYLFRKEGQNVTLSCEQNLNHDAMYWYRQDPGQGLRLIYYSQIVNDFQKGDIAEGYSVSREKKESFPLTVTSAQKNPTAFYLCASSILQGYGYTFGSGTRLTVV.

The chain has TRBV15 and TRBJ2-1, with 8 bases matching TRBD2. The junction had 9 bases not matched to a gene; V was cut back by 1 base and J by 4 bases. CDR1 and CDR2 (germline): LNHNV, YYDKDF (reference sequence). This CDR3 region has 17 residues. CDR3 protein: CATSRALHGREYNEQFF. CDR3 coding DNA: TGTGCCACCAGCAGAGCTCTACACGGGAGGGAATACAATGAGCAGTTCTTC. The variable domain in full, completed from reference TRBV15 and TRBJ2-1, reads DAMVIQNPRYQVTQFGKPVTLSCSQTLNHNVMYWYQQKSSQAPKLLFHYYDKDFNNEADTPDNFQSRRPNTSFCFLDIRSPGLGDTAMYLCATSRALHGREYNEQFFGPGTRLTVL.

The chain is built from TRBV21-1 and TRBJ2-7; the table's D call, TRBD2, has no DNA check behind it. TRBV21-1 is a known pseudogene. The CDR3 is 13 residues long. The CDR3 protein is CASILRVLYEQYF. Here the CDR3 DNA reads TGTGCCAGCATCCTCCGTGTTCTCTACGAGCAGTACTTC.

The chain links TRBV5-6 to TRBJ2-7, with a tentative D call TRBD1 (6 bases). V gave up 1 base and J gave up 6 bases, with 8 bases separating them. CDR3 length equals 12 residues. Germline V gene lookup returns CDR1 SGHDT and CDR2 YYEEEE. The CDR3: CASSLQGTEQYF. The CDR3 nucleotides are TGTGCCAGCAGCTTGCAGGGGACCGAGCAGTACTTC.

The CDR3 nucleotides read TGCGCCAGCAAAGTTAACAGTCAGTGGGCCGGGGAGCTGTTTTTT. It translates to CASKVNSQWAGELFF. The J gene is TRBJ2-2, the V gene TRBV5-1; D not resolved. V shed 6 bases and J shed 6 bases, with 18 bases lying between them. CDR3 length equals 15 residues. The germline V gene has CDR1 SGHRS and CDR2 YFSETQ. The whole variable domain, remainder taken from reference TRBV5-1 and TRBJ2-2, is KAGVTQTPRYLIKTRGQQVTLSCSPISGHRSVSWYQQTPGQGLQFLFEYFSETQRNKGNFPGRFSGRQFSNSRSEMNVSTLELGDSALYLCASKVNSQWAGELFFGEGSRLTVL.

The chain links TRBV4-2 to TRBJ2-7, with D maybe TRBD1 (5 bases). Germline V gives CDR1 LGHNA, CDR2 YNFKEQ. This CDR3 contains 15 residues. V dropped 3 bases and J dropped 0 bases, with 12 bases sitting between them. As DNA, the CDR3 is TGTGCCAGCAGCCAGATCGACAGTAGCTCCTACGAGCAGTACTTC. Protein sequence: CASSQIDSSSYEQYF.

CDR3 sequence (DNA): TGTGCCAGCAGCGCTGGCTCGTGGGGAGGAAATGAGCAGTTCTTC. This gives the protein CASSAGSWGGNEQFF. This chain joins TRBV7-7 and TRBJ2-1, with D tentatively TRBD2 (6 bases). V lost 5 bases and J 7 bases, leaving 18 bases between the germline ends. Germline assignment: CDR1 SSHAT and CDR2 FNYEAQ (reference sequence). The CDR3 sequence is 15 residues long.

The chain uses TRBV4-2 and TRBJ2-6; 9 positions match TRBD2. CDR3 length: 19 residues. The V gene's germline CDR1 is LGHNA and CDR2 YNFKEQ. V lost 1 base to trimming and J lost 0 bases; unmatched junction nucleotides: 7. The CDR3 spells CASSQVFAGGGSGANVLTF. The CDR3 bases are TGTGCCAGCAGCCAAGTTTTCGCGGGAGGGGGCTCTGGGGCCAACGTCCTGACTTTC.

V is TRBV19 and J is TRBJ1-2, with a weak D call TRBD1 (6 bases). Per germline, CDR1 LNHDA and CDR2 SQIVND (reference sequence). Trimming removed 5 bases at V and 0 bases at J, with 10 bases between. There are 14 residues in the CDR3. The CDR3 region has the DNA TGTGCCAGTAGTGAGGACAGCGCTAACTATGGCTACACCTTC. This gives the protein CASSEDSANYGYTF.

V gene TRBV19 combines with J gene TRBJ2-1; 11 bases line up with TRBD2. This CDR3 is 17 amino acids long. Germline trimming cut 4 bases from V and 0 bases from J; bases unmatched to any gene: 5. The germline gives CDR1 LNHDA, CDR2 SQIVND (reference sequence). CDR3 nucleotides: TGTGCCAGTAGTACTATAGCGGGGGGGCACTCCTACAATGAGCAGTTCTTC. Translating gives CASSTIAGGHSYNEQFF.

The chain carries TRBV4-3 and TRBJ1-5; weak D call: TRBD1 (5 bases). CDR3 length: 16 amino acids. Trimming stripped 0 bases from V and 0 bases from J, with 9 bases between. CDR1 and CDR2 from the germline V gene are LGHNA and YSLEER. As DNA, the CDR3 is TGCGCCAGCAGCCAAGATTCAGACAGTAGCAATCAGCCCCAGCATTTT. Translating gives CASSQDSDSSNQPQHF.

The CDR3 sequence is CASSEKVPGQGAPTEAFF. CDR3 nucleotides: TGTGCCAGCAGTGAAAAAGTCCCGGGACAGGGGGCGCCCACTGAAGCTTTCTTT. This sequence joins TRBV2 and TRBJ1-1; 12 bases match TRBD1. The germline V gene encodes CDR1 SNHLY and CDR2 FYNNEI. This CDR3 has 18 residues. With V trimmed by 2 bases and J by 4 bases, 11 bases remained unmatched.

The V call is TRBV14, the J call TRBJ1-2, with D maybe TRBD1 (5 bases). Germline values: CDR1 SGHDN, CDR2 FVKESK. The CDR3 runs to 14 residues. Trimming removed 4 bases from V and 7 bases from J, with 16 bases in between. CDR3 in amino acids: CASSREGTYFGYTF. Here the CDR3 DNA reads TGTGCCAGCAGCCGGGAGGGGACGTACTTTGGCTACACCTTC.

V and J are TRBV12-3 or TRBV12-4 and TRBJ2-7, with D perhaps matching TRBD2 (6 bases). The CDR3 runs to 13 residues. V lost 6 bases, J lost 3 bases, and 12 bases lay in between. CDR3 loop: CASSRRAVYEQYF. The CDR3 DNA follows: TGTGCCAGCAGCCGGAGGGCAGTCTACGAGCAGTACTTC.

V usage is TRBV5-4 and J usage is TRBJ2-3; 10 nucleotides line up with TRBD2. In germline, CDR1 is SGHNT, CDR2 YYREEE (reference sequence). The J segment lost 2 bases and the V segment lost 4 bases, leaving 4 bases of the junction unmatched. This CDR3 is built from 15 residues. The CDR3 sequence is CASSLAGVNTDTQYF. For the CDR3, the DNA is TGTGCCAGCAGCCTAGCGGGAGTCAACACAGATACGCAGTATTTT.

The J gene is TRBJ2-1, the V gene TRBV9; 16 nucleotides agree with TRBD2. The CDR3 extends over 20 amino acids. V shed 3 bases and J 2 bases; nucleotides not matched to a gene: 11. CDR1 is SGDLS and CDR2 is YYNGEE in the germline V gene. In nucleotides, the CDR3 is TGTGCCAGCAGCGCCAGCCCGGGACTAGCGGGGGGGGCGCCCTACAATGAGCAGTTCTTC. It is translated as CASSASPGLAGGAPYNEQFF.

The chain couples TRBV11-3 to TRBJ2-5, with 12 nucleotides matching TRBD1. The germline V gene has CDR1 SGHNT and CDR2 YENEEA. The CDR3 consists of 15 residues. Germline trimming cut 4 bases from V and 5 bases from J; bases unmatched to any gene: 5. This CDR3 reads CASSSGDRGRETQYF. The CDR3 DNA sequence: TGTGCCAGCAGCTCCGGGGACAGGGGGCGGGAGACCCAGTACTTC.

This chain joins TRBV9 and TRBJ2-3; TRBD2 agrees at 8 bases. The germline gives CDR1 SGDLS, CDR2 YYNGEE. The CDR3 is made up of 16 amino acids. V was clipped by 5 bases and J by 1 base; unmatched bases: 9. CDR3 bases: TGTGCCAGCAGGTCTACTAGCGGATGGGGCACAGATACGCAGTATTTT. It yields the protein CASRSTSGWGTDTQYF. Drawing the rest from reference TRBV9 and TRBJ2-3, the complete variable domain is DSGVTQTPKHLITATGQRVTLRCSPRSGDLSVYWYQQSLDQGLQFLIQYYNGEERAKGNILERFSAQQFPDLHSELNLSSLELGDSALYFCASRSTSGWGTDTQYFGPGTRLTVL.